This T cell receptor (beta chain) was identified during a study of shared clonotypes between healthy human individuals. The protocol was immunoSEQ multiplex PCR, while the TCRdb copy is restricted to in-frame clones and leaves out a portion. The sample has some 2.1 million clones, over 85% seen once; the top ten hold 1.5% to 2%. A word on this clone: Its antigen is as yet unknown.

The naive CD8 population came from CD45RO-negative cells selected for CCR7, without terminally differentiated effector memory CD45RA+ cells. Study-wide results and caveats: Memory subsets had estimated richness that was generally smaller than that of naive subsets.

The origin of this receptor is a man between 18 and 35 years old in good health. Some clones in this sample may be carry-over from other donors' samples. Input material: naive CD8+ T cells from PBMCs.

The CDR3 here is CASSLAGRANTGELFF. For the CDR3, the DNA is TGTGCCAGCAGCTTAGCAGGGCGAGCGAACACCGGGGAGCTGTTTTTT. This chain uses TRBV11-3 with TRBJ2-2; a possible D gene is TRBD1 (5 bases). Trimming took 1 base from V and 0 from J, leaving 9 bases between them. The CDR3 contains 16 residues. In germline, CDR1 is SGHNT, CDR2 YENEEA.